One and the same sample provided the 9 T cell receptor beta chains below, sequenced in a study of cytomegalovirus exposure and HLA in healthy donors. Primers for the PCR totalled 60 Vbeta and 13 Jbeta. Clones were read by immunoSEQ multiplex PCR, and TCRdb kept only the in-frame ones, dropping some. The data contain 95,000 to 150,000 clones, around 80% of them seen just once; the ten biggest clones take up approximately 0.22%. Source material: PBMCs. The receptors were sampled from a man aged 45-60 years in good health and CMV-seronegative.

The chain recombines TRBV19 with TRBJ1-4; weak D call: TRBD1 (6 bases). CDR1 is LNHDA, CDR2 SQIVND, per germline (reference sequence). Trimming shortened V by 3 bases and J by 5 bases, and 10 bases separated the two germline ends. The CDR3 is 14 amino acids. Written as DNA, the CDR3 is TGTGCCAGTAGTATCGGCAGGGGAAATGAAAAACTGTTTTTT. This codes for CASSIGRGNEKLFF.

The chain joins TRBV27 to TRBJ2-2, with D unresolved. V was clipped by 1 base and J by 7 bases, with 10 bases between them. The CDR3 extends over 14 amino acids. The V gene's germline CDR1 is MNHEY and CDR2 SMNVEV (reference sequence). CDR3 region: CASSLLPAFGELFF. CDR3 coding DNA: TGTGCCAGCAGTTTATTGCCCGCGTTCGGGGAGCTGTTTTTT.

The chain uses TRBV7-8 and TRBJ2-5; D uncertain. CDR3 size: 13 residues. Trimming shortened V by 5 bases and J by 4 bases, and 11 bases separated the two germline ends. The germline V gene has CDR1 SGHVS and CDR2 FQNEAQ. CDR3 region: CASSQDGRETQYF. The CDR3 DNA follows: TGTGCCAGCAGCCAAGATGGGCGAGAGACCCAGTACTTC.

The chain links TRBV19 to TRBJ1-3, with 7 bases lining up with TRBD1. Germline V lookup: CDR1 LNHDA, CDR2 SQIVND (reference sequence). The V and J ends lost 4 bases and 1 base, in that order; junction bases with no gene match: 4. This CDR3 region has 15 residues. The CDR3 region is CASSKPGQSGNTIYF. DNA for the CDR3: TGTGCCAGTAGTAAGCCGGGACAGTCTGGAAACACCATATATTTT. Full variable domain (rest looked up from reference TRBV19 and TRBJ1-3): DGGITQSPKYLFRKEGQNVTLSCEQNLNHDAMYWYRQDPGQGLRLIYYSQIVNDFQKGDIAEGYSVSREKKESFPLTVTSAQKNPTAFYLCASSKPGQSGNTIYFGEGSWLTVV.

The chain combines TRBV5-1 with TRBJ1-5, with unresolved D. The V end was cut by 0 bases, the J end by 3 bases, with 7 bases between. Germline V lookup: CDR1 SGHRS, CDR2 YFSETQ. The CDR3 covers 14 residues. CDR3 DNA: TGCGCCAGCAGCTTGGCGCGGCACAATCAGCCCCAGCATTTT. It specifies CASSLARHNQPQHF.

The J gene is TRBJ1-2, the V gene TRBV5-4, with 7 bases fitting TRBD1. Germline V CDR1 and CDR2: SGHNT, YYREEE (reference sequence). The V gene end was trimmed by 4 bases and the J gene end by 8 bases; junction bases not matched to a gene: 8. The CDR3 sequence is 13 residues long. Written as DNA, the CDR3 is TGTGCCAGCAGCCTTGACAGGGATAGCGGCTACACCTTC. Amino acids: CASSLDRDSGYTF.

This clone was picked up a small number of times. This chain uses TRBV4-1 with TRBJ2-7; 7 nucleotides align to TRBD2. V was clipped by 0 bases and J by 3 bases; unmatched bases: 5. The CDR3 is 15 amino acids. The germline gives CDR1 MGHRA, CDR2 YSYEKL. The CDR3 spells CASSQETAGYYEQYF. The CDR3 DNA is TGCGCCAGCAGCCAAGAAACAGCGGGGTACTACGAGCAGTACTTC.

The chain has TRBV19 and TRBJ2-7; D is possibly TRBD2 (7 bases). The CDR3 contains 14 residues. Germline CDR1 LNHDA, CDR2 SQIVND (reference sequence). Trimming removed 6 bases from V and 3 bases from J, with 15 bases in between. CDR3 loop: CASSPGGGLYEQYF. For the CDR3, the DNA is TGTGCCAGTAGCCCGGGGGGCGGGCTCTACGAGCAGTACTTC.

Notes on this clone: Mismatch with germline at one junction end may stem from a read error. The chain uses TRBV6-1 and TRBJ2-3; the D gene is possibly TRBD2 (6 bases). The CDR3 extends over 13 amino acids. In germline, CDR1 is MNHNS, CDR2 SASEGT. CDR3 DNA sequence: TGTGCCAGCAGTGCCTCTGGAGGGGCACCGCAGAATTTT. This sequence encodes CASSASGGAPQNF.